The T cell receptor (beta chain) under discussion was sequenced for a study of post-analysis software for immune sequencing data. Looking at the study overall: Included courses were relapsing-remitting and secondary progressive multiple sclerosis; progressive-relapsing multiple sclerosis was also included. Study outcomes and limitations: The five TRBV segments detected at higher frequency in patients than in controls included TRBV5-6, TRBV5-1 and TRBV20-1. For normalized Chao1 diversity, multiple sclerosis patients scored significantly lower than controls did. Those samples that were prepared in the same batch co-clustered strongly by F measure.

Trimming took 6 bases from V and 0 from J, leaving 21 bases between them. The CDR3 contains 19 residues. Per the germline V gene, CDR1 is SEHNR and CDR2 is FQNEAQ (reference sequence). The authors incorporated unique molecular identifiers into the TCR beta cDNA libraries. Roughly 500,000 cDNA molecules were recovered from an input of 1 to 10 million T cells. One entry per CDR3 protein, called by TCRdb with MiXCR from the PCR reads. In the table there are some 890,000 distinct CDR3 sequences, around 53% of which are singletons. A remark on this clonotype: The antigen is undetermined.

V usage is TRBV7-9 and J usage is TRBJ2-6; weak D call: TRBD1 (6 bases). The specimen was blood. This TCR was recovered from a girl aged 5-17 years with multiple sclerosis. The chain's CDR3 is CASSSLAGQKSSGANVLTF. In DNA, the CDR3 is TGTGCCAGCAGTTCCCTCGCAGGACAGAAAAGCTCTGGGGCCAACGTCCTGACTTTC.